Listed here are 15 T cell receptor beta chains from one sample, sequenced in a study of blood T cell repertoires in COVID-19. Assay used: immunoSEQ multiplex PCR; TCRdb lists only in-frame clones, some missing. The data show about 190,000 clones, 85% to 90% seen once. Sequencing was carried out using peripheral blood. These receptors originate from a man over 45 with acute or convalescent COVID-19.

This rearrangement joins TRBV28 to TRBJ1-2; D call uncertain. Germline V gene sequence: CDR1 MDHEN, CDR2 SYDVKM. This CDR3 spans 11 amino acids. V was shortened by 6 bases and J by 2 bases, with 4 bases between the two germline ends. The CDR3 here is CASSLNYGYTF. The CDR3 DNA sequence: TGTGCCAGCAGCCTGAACTATGGCTACACCTTC.

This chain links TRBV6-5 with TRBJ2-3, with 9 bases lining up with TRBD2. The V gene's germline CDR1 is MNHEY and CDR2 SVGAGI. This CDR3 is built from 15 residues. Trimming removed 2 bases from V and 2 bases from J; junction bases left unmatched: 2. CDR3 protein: CASSYVAGDTDTQYF. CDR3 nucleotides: TGTGCCAGCAGTTACGTAGCGGGAGACACAGATACGCAGTATTTT.

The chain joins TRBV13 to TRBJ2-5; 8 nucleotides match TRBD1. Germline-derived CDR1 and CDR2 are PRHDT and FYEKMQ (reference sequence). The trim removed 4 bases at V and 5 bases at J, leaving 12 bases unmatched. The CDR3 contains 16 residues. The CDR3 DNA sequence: TGTGCCAGCAGCTCCAGGGGGGACAGGCGGCGGGAGACCCAGTACTTC. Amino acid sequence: CASSSRGDRRRETQYF.

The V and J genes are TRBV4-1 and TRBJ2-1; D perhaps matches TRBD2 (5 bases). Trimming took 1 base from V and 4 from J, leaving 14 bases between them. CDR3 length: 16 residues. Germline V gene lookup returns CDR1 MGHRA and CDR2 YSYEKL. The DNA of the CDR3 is TGCGCCAGCAGCCAAGCTTTCGGGGTCGGGTACAATGAGCAGTTCTTC. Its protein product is CASSQAFGVGYNEQFF.

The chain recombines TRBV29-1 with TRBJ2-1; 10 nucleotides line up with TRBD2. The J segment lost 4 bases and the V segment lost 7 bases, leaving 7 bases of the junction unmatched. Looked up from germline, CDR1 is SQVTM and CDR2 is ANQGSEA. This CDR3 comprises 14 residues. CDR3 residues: CSAGASGSYNEQFF. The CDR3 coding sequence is TGCAGCGCCGGAGCTAGCGGGAGTTACAATGAGCAGTTCTTC.

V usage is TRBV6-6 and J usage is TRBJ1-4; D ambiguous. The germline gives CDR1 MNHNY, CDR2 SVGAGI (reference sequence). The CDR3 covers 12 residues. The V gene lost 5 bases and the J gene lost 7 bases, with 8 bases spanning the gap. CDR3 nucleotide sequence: TGTGCCAGCAGTATCCGTAGTGAAAAACTGTTTTTT. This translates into CASSIRSEKLFF.

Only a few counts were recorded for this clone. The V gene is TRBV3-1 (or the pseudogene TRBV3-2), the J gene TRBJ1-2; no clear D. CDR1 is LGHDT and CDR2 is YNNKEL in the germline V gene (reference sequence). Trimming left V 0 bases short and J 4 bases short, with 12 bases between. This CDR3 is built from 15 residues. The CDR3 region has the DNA TGTGCCAGCAGCCAAGACCTAAAGACGGGCTATGGCTACACCTTC. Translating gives CASSQDLKTGYGYTF.

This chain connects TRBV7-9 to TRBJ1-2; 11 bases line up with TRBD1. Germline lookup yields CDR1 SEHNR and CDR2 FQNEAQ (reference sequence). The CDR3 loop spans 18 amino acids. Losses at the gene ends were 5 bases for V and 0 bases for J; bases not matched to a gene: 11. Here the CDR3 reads CASSAPTGQGGSNYGYTF. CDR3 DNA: TGTGCCAGCAGCGCCCCCACGGGACAGGGGGGATCTAACTATGGCTACACCTTC.

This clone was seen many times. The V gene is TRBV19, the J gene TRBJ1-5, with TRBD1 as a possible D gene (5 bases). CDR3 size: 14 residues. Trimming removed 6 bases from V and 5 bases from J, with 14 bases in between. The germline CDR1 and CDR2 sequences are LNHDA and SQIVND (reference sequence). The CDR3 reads CASRLTGGHQPQHF. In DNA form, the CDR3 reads TGTGCCAGTAGGCTCACAGGTGGTCATCAGCCCCAGCATTTT.

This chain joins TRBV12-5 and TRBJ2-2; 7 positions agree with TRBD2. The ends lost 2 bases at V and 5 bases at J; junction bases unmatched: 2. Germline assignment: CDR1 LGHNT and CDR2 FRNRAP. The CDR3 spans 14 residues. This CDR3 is CASGLYGGTGELFF. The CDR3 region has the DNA TGTGCTAGTGGTTTGTACGGGGGGACCGGGGAGCTGTTTTTT.

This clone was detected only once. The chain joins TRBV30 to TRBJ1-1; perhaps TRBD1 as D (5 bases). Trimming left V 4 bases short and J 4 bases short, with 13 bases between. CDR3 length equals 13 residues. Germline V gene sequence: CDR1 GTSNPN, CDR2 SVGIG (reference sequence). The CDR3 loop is CAWKRGLFTEAFF. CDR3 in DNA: TGTGCCTGGAAAAGGGGCTTGTTCACTGAAGCTTTCTTT.

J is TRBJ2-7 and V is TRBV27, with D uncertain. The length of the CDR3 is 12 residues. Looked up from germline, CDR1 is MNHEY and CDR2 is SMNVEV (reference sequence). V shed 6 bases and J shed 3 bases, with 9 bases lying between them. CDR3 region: CASSYSLYEQYV. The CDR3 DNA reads TGTGCCAGCAGCTACTCTCTCTACGAGCAGTACGTC.

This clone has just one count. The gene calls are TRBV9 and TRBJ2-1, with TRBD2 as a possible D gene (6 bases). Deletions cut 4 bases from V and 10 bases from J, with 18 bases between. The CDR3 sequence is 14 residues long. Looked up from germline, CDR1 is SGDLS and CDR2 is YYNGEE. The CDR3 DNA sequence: TGTGCCAGCAGCCTTGAGACTAGTCGGGGAGAGCAGTTCTTC. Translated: CASSLETSRGEQFF.

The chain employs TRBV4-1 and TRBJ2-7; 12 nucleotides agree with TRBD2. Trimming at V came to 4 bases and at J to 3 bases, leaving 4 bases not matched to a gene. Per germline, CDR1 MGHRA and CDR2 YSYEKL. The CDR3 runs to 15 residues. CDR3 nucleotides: TGCGCCAGCAGCCGGACTAGCGGGAAGGACTACGAGCAGTACTTC. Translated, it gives CASSRTSGKDYEQYF.

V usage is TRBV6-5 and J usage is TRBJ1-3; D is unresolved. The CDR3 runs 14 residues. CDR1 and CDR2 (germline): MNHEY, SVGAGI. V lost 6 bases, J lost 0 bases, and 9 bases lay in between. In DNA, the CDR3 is TGTGCCAGCAGGAAGAGGGACTCTGGAAACACCATATATTTT. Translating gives CASRKRDSGNTIYF.